This note documents a single TCR beta chain sequence. Its antigen has not been determined. Base qualities were left out, and no much larger clone turns up one base away. This sample is part of a study of shared clonotypes between healthy human individuals (dated by TCRdb to about 2020). Notes on the research overall: Three men and two women, aged 18 to 49 years, made up the cohort. For each donor, CD4 naive and CD4 memory were each given three plates, CD8 naive was given two plates, and CD8 memory was given one plate. To estimate repertoire size and how much clonotype sharing occurs between individuals, the study deeply sequenced the blood TCR repertoires of five healthy adults. To increase sequencing depth and limit assay-specific biases, TCR repertoire library preparation and sequencing were carried out by different laboratories using diverse techniques. Leukapheresis yielded between about 0.9 and 9.5 billion PBMCs per donor.

On the study overall, not on this receptor specifically: Compared with non-shared clonotypes, clonotypes shared by all four sorted-subset donors had higher generation probabilities. Estimated clonotype richness was generally larger for naive than for memory subsets. Sampling was restricted to blood, and TCR repertoires in tissues likely differ from the TCR repertoires found in blood. Incomplete sequencing was indicated by rarefaction of sorted-subset datasets, despite the large sequencing depth. Pairwise subsampling indicated that sequencing depth was expected to affect the degree of clonotype sharing among donors. Because the study included a small number of donors, the genetic and exposure-history diversity represented was limited. Across a handful of donors, approximately 4.9% of naive CD4, over 3% of naive CD8, 2% to 2.5% of memory CD4, and 0.4% of memory CD8 clonotypes were shared.

From a lookup of the germline V gene, CDR1 and CDR2 are MNHNS and SASEGT. A distance of 7 bases separates the germline ends of V and J, which lose 4 bases and 3 bases respectively. The CDR3 measures 13 amino acids from cysteine to phenylalanine. Just the 39-base CDR3 DNA is kept, in frame starting at base 1. The donors were healthy, HIV-negative adults with no recently reported acute infections or vaccinations. Every donor was a Caucasian adult living in Nashville, Tennessee, USA. Magnetic negative selection was used to enrich CD4+ T cells, after which naive cells were positively selected on CD45RA and the negative fraction became the memory subset. Blood was collected by leukapheresis, and PBMCs were isolated by Ficoll-Histopaque density gradient centrifugation and then cryopreserved in liquid nitrogen vapor phase. Analytical flow cytometry was used to check the purity and quantity of every magnetically sorted T cell population. Each sorted fraction had its genomic DNA isolated and then quantified by UV absorbance on a Nanodrop 2000c.

Using the deep immunoSEQ assay, TCR CDR3 regions were amplified from genomic DNA by multiplex PCR. Genomic DNA extracted from each cell subset was distributed evenly over all wells of several immunoSEQ 96-well plates, and each plate served as one replicate. For sorted subsets, each replicate PCR was loaded with about 0.2 ug genomic DNA, equivalent to 25,000 to 30,000 T cell genomes. Purified libraries were measured with a Qubit 3.0 fluorometer, size-checked on a Bioanalyzer 2100, and measured again with the KAPA Library Quantification kit. A separate single-read 150-cycle Illumina NextSeq 550 flow cell was used to sequence each immunoSEQ 96-well plate. Per the original workflow: Because the immunoSEQ output held only junctional sequences and lacked quality scores, the filtering could not match the filtering applied to full-length reads. To assign V/J genes and CDR3, sequences were annotated against IMGT germline references using PyIR, a Python wrapper for IgBLAST v1.9. Any read was removed if the V/J assignment was weak (E-value above 1e-6), the CDR3 was missing, or the read contained stop codons, out-of-frame junctions, or ambiguous translated residues. V3J clonotypes were defined as sequences sharing the same inferred V gene, J gene, and CDR3 amino acid sequence. Percentage overlap between repertoires was calculated by dividing the number of shared unique clonotypes by the size of the smaller repertoire. Three approaches were used to assess repertoire richness: RTK rarefaction, the Chao1 estimator, and Recon v2.1 estimates of unobserved clonotypes. Generation probabilities for all TCRbeta clonotypes obtained by the gDNA method from a handful of donors were computed using OLGA. TCRdb's version of the immuneACCESS table is confined to in-frame rearrangements and falls short of the full clone set. An unresolved V gene accounts for under half of the shortfall where checked; the remainder is of unknown origin. V, J and clone size were drawn from that table, and D and trimming were deduced from the DNA. In all, the sample holds around 2.1 million clones, and nearly 97% of those were seen once. Around 0.13% of the sample comes from the top ten.

The chain links TRBV6-1 with TRBJ1-5; the D gene cannot be named for sure. Material for sequencing was naive CD4+ T cells sorted from blood. This specimen's cell subset or site label, per the study, means: CD45RA+ positively selected. The sequence was obtained from a man aged 18 to 30 in good health. At the DNA level, the sequence is TGTGCCAGCAGTGCCGGAGCCAATCAGCCCCAGCATTTT. The translation is CASSAGANQPQHF.